This passage covers 20 T cell receptor beta chains from one sample sequenced in a study of T cells after yellow fever vaccination. TCRdb re-derived calls from the 5' RACE reads in MiXCR, one entry per CDR3 protein. The repertoire includes 250,000 to 400,000 distinct CDR3 sequences, about 4% of them detected once, and just under 25% sits in the top ten. Source: PBMCs, taken 5 days after the yellow fever booster vaccination. These receptors all stem from a man between 18 and 35 years old who received the YFV17D yellow fever vaccine.

This clonotype showed up many times. The chain carries TRBV7-9 and TRBJ2-4; 10 bases agree with TRBD1. The V gene end was trimmed by 1 base and the J gene end by 9 bases; junction bases not matched to a gene: 6. This CDR3 region has 15 residues. Germline V lookup: CDR1 SEHNR, CDR2 FQNEAQ (reference sequence). This CDR3 reads CASSLEGQGVPIQYF. CDR3 bases: TGTGCCAGCAGCTTAGAAGGACAGGGGGTTCCCATTCAGTACTTC.

This chain links TRBV15 with TRBJ2-3; no firm D call. This CDR3 has 12 residues. Trimming cost V 5 bases and J 4 bases, with 7 bases left between them. Germline V gene sequence: CDR1 LNHNV, CDR2 YYDKDF (reference sequence). The CDR3 DNA sequence: TGTGCCACCAGCGGAGTCGCAGATACGCAGTATTTT. Translating gives CATSGVADTQYF.

V is TRBV20-1 and J is TRBJ2-7; D unresolved. The CDR3 covers 14 residues. V was pared by 4 bases and J by 3 bases, with 16 bases between. Germline values: CDR1 DFQATT, CDR2 SNEGSKA (reference sequence). CDR3 DNA sequence: TGCAGTGCTATCCTCGGTCAAGGTCACTACGAGCAGTACTTC. Protein product: CSAILGQGHYEQYF.

This clonotype was picked up a small number of times. The chain links TRBV5-1 to TRBJ2-1, with D tentatively TRBD1 or TRBD2 (5 bases each). Germline assignment: CDR1 SGHRS and CDR2 YFSETQ. The ends were cut back, 4 bases at V and 10 bases at J, with 18 bases in the middle. This CDR3 region has 14 residues. Written as DNA, the CDR3 is TGCGCCAGCAGCAGGGACGTCCTGGAAGCGGAGCAGTTCTTC. As protein: CASSRDVLEAEQFF.

This clonotype was detected a few times. The chain has TRBV9 and TRBJ2-2; 12 bases fit TRBD1. The germline V gene has CDR1 SGDLS and CDR2 YYNGEE. J was trimmed by 4 bases and V by 3 bases; bases with no gene match: 7. The CDR3 totals 17 residues. The DNA of the CDR3 is TGTGCCAGCAGCGCTGTTCCGGGACAGGGGGCCACCGGGGAGCTGTTTTTT. This gives the protein CASSAVPGQGATGELFF.

V is TRBV25-1 and J is TRBJ2-7, with a weak D call TRBD2 (6 bases). The germline gives CDR1 MGHDK, CDR2 SYGVNS. V was trimmed by 5 bases and J by 1 base, leaving 12 bases between them. The CDR3 length is 14 residues. In DNA, the CDR3 is TGTGCCAGCAGTCCCGGGACTTCTTCCTACGAGCAGTACGTC. Translating it yields CASSPGTSSYEQYV.

The chain is built from TRBV7-9 and TRBJ2-7; D not certain. Trimming removed 4 bases from V and 7 bases from J, with 8 bases in between. Germline-derived CDR1 and CDR2 are SEHNR and FQNEAQ (reference sequence). The CDR3 contains 11 residues. The CDR3 sequence: CASSSPPEQYF. CDR3 coding DNA: TGTGCCAGCAGCTCCCCTCCGGAGCAGTACTTC.

Many counts were recorded for this clonotype. The chain joins TRBV6-1 to TRBJ1-4, with D uncertain. This CDR3 region has 11 residues. Germline V lookup: CDR1 MNHNS, CDR2 SASEGT. With 6 bases removed from V and 8 bases from J, the gap between germline ends came to 7 bases. CDR3 coding DNA: TGTGCCAGCAGGGGTGGGGAAAAACTGTTTTTT. Residues: CASRGGEKLFF.

The V and J genes are TRBV2 and TRBJ2-1, with D tentatively TRBD1 (5 bases). Trimming removed 6 bases from V and 5 bases from J, with 11 bases in between. Germline V CDR1 and CDR2: SNHLY, FYNNEI. This CDR3 has 13 residues. CDR3 sequence (DNA): TGTGCCAGCAGAGAGACAGTTAACAATGAGCAGTTCTTC. As protein: CASRETVNNEQFF.

The sample holds a few counts of this clonotype. The chain links TRBV7-9 to TRBJ2-2; D is undetermined. V dropped 1 base and J dropped 7 bases, with 13 bases sitting between them. This CDR3 comprises 15 residues. CDR1 is SEHNR, CDR2 FQNEAQ, per germline (reference sequence). The DNA for the CDR3 is TGTGCCAGCAGCTTAGGATCCGGGTCTATCGGGGAGCTGTTTTTT. It translates to CASSLGSGSIGELFF. The variable domain in full, with the rest retrieved from reference TRBV7-9 and TRBJ2-2, is DTGVSQNPRHKITKRGQNVTFRCDPISEHNRLYWYRQTLGQGPEFLTYFQNEAQLEKSRLLSDRFSAERPKGSFSTLEIQRTEQGDSAMYLCASSLGSGSIGELFFGEGSRLTVL.

In its sample, this clonotype was seen a few times. The V call is TRBV6-1, the J call TRBJ1-6; D might be TRBD1 (5 bases). The CDR3 totals 15 residues. Per the germline V gene, CDR1 is MNHNS and CDR2 is SASEGT. V was pared by 3 bases and J by 7 bases, with 13 bases between. The CDR3 bases are TGTGCCAGCAGTGACGGTCAGGGCTGGAATTCACCCCTCCACTTT. Protein product: CASSDGQGWNSPLHF.

In its sample, this clonotype was seen many times. CDR3 loop: CASSLTSGNNEQFF. The CDR3 DNA sequence: TGCGCCAGCAGCTTGACTAGCGGAAACAATGAGCAGTTCTTC. The chain employs TRBV5-1 and TRBJ2-1, with 8 bases aligning to TRBD2. Trimming took 1 base from V and 5 from J; bases not matched to a gene: 2. The CDR3 totals 14 residues. CDR1 SGHRS and CDR2 YFSETQ come from the germline V gene.

The rearrangement uses TRBV5-1 and TRBJ2-3; D tentatively reads TRBD1 or TRBD2 (5 bases each). The germline V and J ends were trimmed by 4 bases and 4 bases, with 16 bases remaining between them. From germline, CDR1 is SGHRS and CDR2 YFSETQ. The CDR3 has 15 amino acids. The CDR3, as DNA: TGCGCCAGCAGCCAAGCCGGGACCAACTCAGATACGCAGTATTTT. This encodes CASSQAGTNSDTQYF.

This clonotype has a count of ten or more. The chain carries TRBV6-6 and TRBJ1-3; 10 bases fit TRBD1. V shed 6 bases, J shed 3 bases, and the junction held 14 bases outside the gene matches. The V gene's germline CDR1 is MNHNY and CDR2 SVGAGI (reference sequence). The length of the CDR3 is 18 residues. The CDR3 DNA sequence: TGTGCCAGCAGCCGCCCGGGACAGGGGATTTTAGGTGGAAACACCATATATTTT. The encoded protein is CASSRPGQGILGGNTIYF.

This clonotype was counted at least ten times. V usage is TRBV20-1 and J usage is TRBJ2-7, with unresolved D. Germline V CDR1 and CDR2: DFQATT, SNEGSKA (reference sequence). Trimming pared 3 bases from V and 5 bases from J, leaving 11 bases between. The CDR3 runs 12 residues. The chain's CDR3 is CSASPGWHEQYV. The CDR3 DNA reads as TGCAGTGCTAGCCCCGGGTGGCACGAGCAGTACGTC.

The chain links TRBV21-1 to TRBJ2-3; the D call of TRBD1 is as the table states it, not checked on the DNA. TRBV21-1 is annotated as a pseudogene. The CDR3 is 15 residues long. CDR3 loop: CASSRPTGGTDTQYF. The CDR3 bases are TGTGCCAGCAGCAGGCCGACAGGGGGCACAGATACGCAGTATTTT.

The chain carries TRBV10-3 and TRBJ2-3; maybe TRBD2 (5 bases). The CDR3 sequence is 13 residues long. The germline gives CDR1 ENHRY, CDR2 SYGVKD. V was pared by 4 bases and J by 6 bases, with 11 bases between. The CDR3 nucleotides read TGTGCCATCAGTGCGAGAGGACTGGATACGCAGTATTTT. Amino acids: CAISARGLDTQYF.

This clonotype was detected only a few times. The chain recombines TRBV18 with TRBJ1-2; 7 bases are shared with TRBD1. Looked up from germline, CDR1 is KGHSH and CDR2 is LQKENI. This CDR3 has 14 amino acids. V gave up 5 bases and J gave up 4 bases; unmatched junction bases: 7. The CDR3, as DNA: TGTGCCAGCTCAAGGGGGACAGATTTCTATGGCTACACCTTC. Translated, it gives CASSRGTDFYGYTF.

The rearrangement uses TRBV5-1 and TRBJ1-5, with 7 bases matching TRBD1. The CDR3 loop spans 16 amino acids. From germline, CDR1 is SGHRS and CDR2 YFSETQ. Trimming took 3 bases from V and 3 from J; bases not matched to a gene: 9. The CDR3 DNA reads as TGCGCCAGCAGCTGGCCACCGGGACAGCTCAATCAGCCCCAGCATTTT. It codes for CASSWPPGQLNQPQHF. Variable domain in full (rest from reference TRBV5-1 and TRBJ1-5): KAGVTQTPRYLIKTRGQQVTLSCSPISGHRSVSWYQQTPGQGLQFLFEYFSETQRNKGNFPGRFSGRQFSNSRSEMNVSTLELGDSALYLCASSWPPGQLNQPQHFGDGTRLSIL.

This clonotype showed up many times. This chain joins TRBV29-1 and TRBJ2-2; D might be TRBD1 (5 bases). There are 16 residues in the CDR3. Germline CDR1 reads SQVTM; CDR2 reads ANQGSEA. Trimming pared 4 bases from V and 0 bases from J, leaving 15 bases between. This CDR3 is CSVGDRALANTGELFF. The CDR3 coding sequence is TGCAGCGTTGGTGACAGAGCGCTCGCGAACACCGGGGAGCTGTTTTTT.